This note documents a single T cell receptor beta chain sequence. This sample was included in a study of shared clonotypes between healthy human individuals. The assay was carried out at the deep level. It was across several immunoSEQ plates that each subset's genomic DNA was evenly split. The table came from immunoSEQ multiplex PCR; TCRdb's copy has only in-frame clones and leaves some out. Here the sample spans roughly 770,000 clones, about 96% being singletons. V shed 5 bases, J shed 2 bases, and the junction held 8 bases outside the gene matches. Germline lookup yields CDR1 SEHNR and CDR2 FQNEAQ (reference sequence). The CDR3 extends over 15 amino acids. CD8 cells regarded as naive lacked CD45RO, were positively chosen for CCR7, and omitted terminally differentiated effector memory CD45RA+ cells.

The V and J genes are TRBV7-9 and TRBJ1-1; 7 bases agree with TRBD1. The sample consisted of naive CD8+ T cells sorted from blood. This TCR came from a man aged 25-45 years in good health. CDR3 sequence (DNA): TGTGCCAGCAGCCCACCGACAGGGACTAACACTGAAGCTTTCTTT. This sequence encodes CASSPPTGTNTEAFF.